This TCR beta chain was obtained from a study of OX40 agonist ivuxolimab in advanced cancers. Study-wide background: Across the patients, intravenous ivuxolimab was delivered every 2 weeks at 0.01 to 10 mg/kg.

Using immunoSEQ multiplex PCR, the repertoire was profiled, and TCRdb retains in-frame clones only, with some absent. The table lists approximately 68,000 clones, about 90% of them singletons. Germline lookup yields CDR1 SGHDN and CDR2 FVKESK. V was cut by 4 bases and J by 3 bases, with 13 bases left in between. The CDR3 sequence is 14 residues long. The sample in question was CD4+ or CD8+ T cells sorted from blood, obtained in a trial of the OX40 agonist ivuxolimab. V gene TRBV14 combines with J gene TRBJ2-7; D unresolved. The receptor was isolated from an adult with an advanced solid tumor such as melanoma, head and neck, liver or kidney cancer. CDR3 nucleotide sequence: TGTGCCAGCAGCCCAACTTGGGCAGACTACGAGCAGTACTTC. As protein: CASSPTWADYEQYF.